Below, 6 T cell receptor beta chains from the same sample are listed, as sequenced in a study of blood T cell repertoires in COVID-19. Sequenced by immunoSEQ multiplex PCR; TCRdb stores in-frame clones only, minus some. This table holds fewer than 350,000 clones, roughly nine tenths found once. The source material was PBMCs or T cells enriched from blood (not recorded which). All receptors come from a man aged 60 to 69 who had recovered from COVID-19.

This clone has a handful of counts. The chain combines TRBV11-2 with TRBJ2-1, with D perhaps TRBD1 (6 bases). This CDR3 has 16 amino acids. The V end was cut by 5 bases, the J end by 6 bases, with 20 bases between. Germline V CDR1 and CDR2: SGHAT, FQNNGV. CDR3 amino acids: CASSATTGARVNEQFF. CDR3 nucleotide sequence: TGTGCCAGCAGCGCCACGACAGGTGCCAGGGTCAATGAGCAGTTCTTC.

The chain links TRBV19 to TRBJ2-7; 14 nucleotides align to TRBD2. This CDR3 contains 14 residues. CDR1 is LNHDA and CDR2 is SQIVND in the germline V gene (reference sequence). The V and J ends lost 3 bases and 5 bases, in that order; junction bases with no gene match: 0. The CDR3 nucleotides are TGTGCCAGTAGTATGGGACTAGCGGGAGACGAGCAGTACTTC. This gives the protein CASSMGLAGDEQYF.

V is TRBV5-1 and J is TRBJ2-7; 8 bases map to TRBD2. The CDR3 is 15 residues long. Germline CDR1 and CDR2: SGHRS and YFSETQ. V lost 0 bases and J lost 5; bases outside the gene matches: 7. The CDR3: CASSLVPAGAHEQYF. The CDR3 DNA follows: TGCGCCAGCAGCTTGGTGCCAGCGGGAGCCCACGAGCAGTACTTC.

This chain uses TRBV19 with TRBJ2-3; 8 bases map to TRBD1. The germline gives CDR1 LNHDA, CDR2 SQIVND (reference sequence). The J segment lost 6 bases and the V segment lost 10 bases, leaving 9 bases of the junction unmatched. The CDR3 is 13 amino acids. The DNA for the CDR3 is TGTGCCACCGGACAGGGAGGTTGGGATACGCAGTATTTT. This gives the protein CATGQGGWDTQYF.

The J gene is TRBJ1-2, the V gene TRBV6-1; no firm D call. Germline V lookup: CDR1 MNHNS, CDR2 SASEGT. V lost 2 bases, J lost 0 bases, and 4 bases lay in between. The CDR3 loop spans 13 amino acids. The CDR3 protein is CASSESANYGYTF. DNA of the CDR3: TGTGCCAGCAGTGAATCCGCTAACTATGGCTACACCTTC.

The rearrangement uses TRBV19 and TRBJ1-3; D is uncertain. The CDR3 is 15 amino acids. V shed 7 bases and J shed 0 bases, with 13 bases lying between them. The germline V gene encodes CDR1 LNHDA and CDR2 SQIVND (reference sequence). The CDR3 sequence is CASTQNRNSGNTIYF. CDR3 nucleotides: TGTGCCAGTACTCAAAACAGAAACTCTGGAAACACCATATATTTT.